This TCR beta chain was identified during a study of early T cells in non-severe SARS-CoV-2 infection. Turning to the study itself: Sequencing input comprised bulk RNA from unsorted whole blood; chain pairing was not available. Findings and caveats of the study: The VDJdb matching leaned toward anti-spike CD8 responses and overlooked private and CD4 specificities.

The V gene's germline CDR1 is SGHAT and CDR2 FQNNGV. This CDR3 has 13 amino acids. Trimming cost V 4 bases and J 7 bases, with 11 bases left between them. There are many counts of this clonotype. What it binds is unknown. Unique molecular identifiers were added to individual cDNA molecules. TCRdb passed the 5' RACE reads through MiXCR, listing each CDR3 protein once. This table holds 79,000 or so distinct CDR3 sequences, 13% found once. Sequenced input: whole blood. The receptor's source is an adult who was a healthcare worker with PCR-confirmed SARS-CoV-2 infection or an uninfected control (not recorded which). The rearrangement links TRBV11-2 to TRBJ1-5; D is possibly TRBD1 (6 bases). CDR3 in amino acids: CASSSGDGQPQHF. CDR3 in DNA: TGTGCCAGCAGCTCAGGGGACGGGCAGCCCCAGCATTTT.